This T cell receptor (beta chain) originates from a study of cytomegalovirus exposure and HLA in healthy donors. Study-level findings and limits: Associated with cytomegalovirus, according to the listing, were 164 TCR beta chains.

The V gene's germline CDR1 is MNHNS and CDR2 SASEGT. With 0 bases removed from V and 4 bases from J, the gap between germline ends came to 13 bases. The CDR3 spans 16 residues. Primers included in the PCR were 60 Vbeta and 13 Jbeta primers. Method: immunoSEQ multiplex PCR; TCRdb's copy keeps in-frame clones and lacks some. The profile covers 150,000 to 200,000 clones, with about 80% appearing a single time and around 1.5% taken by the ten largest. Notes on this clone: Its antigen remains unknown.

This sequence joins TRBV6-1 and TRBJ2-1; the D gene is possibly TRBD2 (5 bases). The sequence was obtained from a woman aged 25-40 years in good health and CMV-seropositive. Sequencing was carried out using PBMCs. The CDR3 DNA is TGTGCCAGCAGTGAAGCGGCTAGCCTCACTTACAATGAGCAGTTCTTC. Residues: CASSEAASLTYNEQFF.